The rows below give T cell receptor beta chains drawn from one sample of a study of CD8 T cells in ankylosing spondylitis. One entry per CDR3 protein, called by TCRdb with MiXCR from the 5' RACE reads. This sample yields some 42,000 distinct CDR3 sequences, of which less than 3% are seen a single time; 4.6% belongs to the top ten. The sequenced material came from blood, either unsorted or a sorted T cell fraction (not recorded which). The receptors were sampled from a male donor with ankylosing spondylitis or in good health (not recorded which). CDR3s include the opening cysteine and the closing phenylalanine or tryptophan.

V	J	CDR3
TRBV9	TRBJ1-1	CASSVAGHMNTEAFF
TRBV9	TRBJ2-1	CASSVLAASGNEQFF
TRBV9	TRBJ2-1	CASSADTIYNEQFF
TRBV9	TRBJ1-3	CASSVSSSGNTIYF
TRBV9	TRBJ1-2	CASSPGGTRTNYGYTF
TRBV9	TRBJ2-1	CASSVLAVSYNEQFF
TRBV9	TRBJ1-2	CASSAQGHSDGYTF
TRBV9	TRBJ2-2	CASSPQGGSFQTGELFF
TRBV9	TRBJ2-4	CASSAGTSGNRNIQYF
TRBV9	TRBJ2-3	CASSVHPGGTDTQYF
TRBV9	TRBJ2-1	CASSVGRGGYNEQFF
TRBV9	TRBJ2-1	CASSLLAGGRNEQFF
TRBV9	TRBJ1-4	CASSADPGQNNEKLFF
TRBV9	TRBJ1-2	CASSVGPNYGYTF
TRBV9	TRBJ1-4	CASSGGVDEKLFF
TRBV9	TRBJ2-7	CASSPRGGSYEQYF